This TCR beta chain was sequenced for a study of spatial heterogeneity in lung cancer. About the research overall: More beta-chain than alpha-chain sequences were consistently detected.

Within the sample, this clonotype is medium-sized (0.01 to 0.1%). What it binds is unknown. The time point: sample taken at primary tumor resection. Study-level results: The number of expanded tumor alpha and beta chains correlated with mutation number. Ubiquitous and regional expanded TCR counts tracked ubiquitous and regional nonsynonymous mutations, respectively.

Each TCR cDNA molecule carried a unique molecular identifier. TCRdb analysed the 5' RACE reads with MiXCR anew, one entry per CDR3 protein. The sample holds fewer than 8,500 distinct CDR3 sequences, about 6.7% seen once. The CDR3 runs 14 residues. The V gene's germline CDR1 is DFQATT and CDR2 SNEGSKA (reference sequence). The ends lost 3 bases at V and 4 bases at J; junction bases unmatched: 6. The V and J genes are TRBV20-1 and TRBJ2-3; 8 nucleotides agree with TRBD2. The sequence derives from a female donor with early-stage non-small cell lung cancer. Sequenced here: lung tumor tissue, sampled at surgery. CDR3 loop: CSASKRETADTQYF. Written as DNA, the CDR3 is TGCAGTGCTAGTAAGCGGGAGACCGCAGATACGCAGTATTTT.